A selection of T cell receptor beta chains follows, all from one sample in a study of cytomegalovirus exposure and HLA in healthy donors. Produced via immunoSEQ multiplex PCR; TCRdb's table is partial and in-frame only. The repertoire holds 150,000 to 200,000 clones, with around 78% as singletons. What was sequenced was PBMCs. These receptors were collected from a woman aged 25-40 years in good health and CMV-seropositive. CDR3s include the opening cysteine and the closing phenylalanine or tryptophan. The order of the fields is J gene, clone size, V gene, D gene, CDR3 length, CDR3 DNA, CDR3 protein. D genes are given only for firm matches. Some rows mark clone size as missing; the rest say once, few, many or name a class of expanded clone.

>TRBJ2-1|NA|TRBV2|NA|12
TGTGCCAGCAGGAGAGAGGGAGATGAGCAGTTCTTC
CASRREGDEQFF
>TRBJ1-6|NA|TRBV9|TRBD1|15
TGTGCCAGCAGCGTAGATGGACAGGGGTATTCACCCCTCCACTTT
CASSVDGQGYSPLHF
>TRBJ1-1|once|TRBV5-1|TRBD1|15
TGCGCCAGCAGCTTTACCGGGACAGGGTACACTGAAGCTTTCTTT
CASSFTGTGYTEAFF
>TRBJ2-3|NA|TRBV2|TRBD2|16
TGTGCCAGCAGTGTCGGGCTAGCGGGAGGGGCAGATACGCAGTATTTT
CASSVGLAGGADTQYF
>TRBJ2-2|few|TRBV7-2|TRBD1|14
TGTGCCAGCAGCTTTAACAGGGGGGCCGGGGAGCTGTTTTTT
CASSFNRGAGELFF
>TRBJ2-1|NA|TRBV29-1|NA|14
TGCAGCGTATTAGGGGCGAGAATAAACAATGGGCAGTTCTTC
CSVLGARINNGQFF
>TRBJ2-1|NA|TRBV7-6|NA|15
TGTGCCAGCAGCGTCGGTGGGGGCCAAAACAATGAGCAGTTCTTC
CASSVGGGQNNEQFF
>TRBJ2-2|NA|TRBV12-5|TRBD2|19
TGTGCTAGTGGCACCTCGGGACTAGCGGGAAGATCGAACACCGGGGAGCTGTTTTTT
CASGTSGLAGRSNTGELFF
>TRBJ1-3|NA|TRBV2|TRBD1|15
TGTGCCAGCTCTGGGACAGCCGTGGGGAAAAACACCATATATTTT
CASSGTAVGKNTIYF
>TRBJ1-5|NA|TRBV6-5|NA|13
TGTGCCAGCAGTTCTTATAGCAATCAGCCCCAGCATTTT
CASSSYSNQPQHF
>TRBJ2-7|NA|TRBV10-2|NA|16
TGCGCCAGCAGTGATATGTGGGGGCAGGGCTCCTACGAGCAGTACTTC
CASSDMWGQGSYEQYF
>TRBJ1-4|once|TRBV19|TRBD1|13
TGTGCCAGTAACGGACAGGGACTCGAAAAACTGTTTTTT
CASNGQGLEKLFF
>TRBJ2-5|NA|TRBV30|TRBD2|13
TGTGCCTGGGAAGCGGGGATCCAAGAGACCCAGTACTTC
CAWEAGIQETQYF
>TRBJ2-5|few|TRBV11-2|NA|16
TGTGCCAGCAGCTTAGGGGGCAGAGCCCTCCAAGAGACCCAGTACTTC
CASSLGGRALQETQYF
>TRBJ1-1|once|TRBV29-1|NA|13
TGCAGCGTTGTCCGGACAACCAACACTGAAGCTTTCTTT
CSVVRTTNTEAFF
>TRBJ2-5|NA|TRBV6-5|TRBD1|13
TGTGCCAGCAGTTTCACAGGGGCGGAGACCCAGTACTTC
CASSFTGAETQYF
>TRBJ1-5|few|TRBV7-2|NA|14
TGTGCCAGCAGCTTAGGGGAGGGCAATCAGCCCCAGCATTTT
CASSLGEGNQPQHF
>TRBJ2-5|NA|TRBV6-6|TRBD2|15
TGTGCCAGCCAAAGGGCTAGCGGGGGCCAAGAGACCCAGTACTTC
CASQRASGGQETQYF
>TRBJ2-7|NA|TRBV10-3|NA|12
TGTGCCATCAGGGGCCAGACCTACGAGCAGTACTTC
CAIRGQTYEQYF
>TRBJ2-1|NA|TRBV7-8|NA|13
TGTGCCAGCAGCTTCCCCCTCTTCGATGAGCAGTTCTTC
CASSFPLFDEQFF
>TRBJ2-7|NA|TRBV7-2|NA|14
TGTGCCAGCAGCTTAGGCAGAAACTCCTACGAGCAGTACTTC
CASSLGRNSYEQYF
>TRBJ1-1|NA|TRBV5-6|TRBD1|15
TGTGCCAGCAGCTTGAGATACAGGGGAAGAGCTGAAGCTTTCTTT
CASSLRYRGRAEAFF
>TRBJ2-3|NA|TRBV9|NA|14
TGTGCCAGCAGCGTAGTAGGTAGACAGGATACGCAGTATTTT
CASSVVGRQDTQYF
>TRBJ1-4|once|TRBV7-6|TRBD1|15
TGTGCCAGCAGCGGTTACAGGGGCTCTAATGAAAAACTGTTTTTT
CASSGYRGSNEKLFF
>TRBJ1-2|few|TRBV28|NA|13
TGTGCCAGCACGGTAGCCCGGGACTATGGCTACACCTTC
CASTVARDYGYTF
>TRBJ1-1|NA|TRBV27|NA|16
TGTGCCAGCACCCCTCTCCTAAGGACACTGAACACTGAAGCTTTCTTT
CASTPLLRTLNTEAFF
>TRBJ1-6|few|TRBV28|TRBD1|13
TGTGCCGCCACAGGGGACTATAATTCACCCCTCCACTTT
CAATGDYNSPLHF
>TRBJ1-5|NA|TRBV28|NA|12
TGTGCCAGCAGTTTGCTAAATCAGCCCCAGCATTTT
CASSLLNQPQHF
>TRBJ1-1|NA|TRBV27|NA|14
TGTGCCAGCAGTTTCGGCACAGGCTCCACTGAAGCTTTCTTT
CASSFGTGSTEAFF
>TRBJ2-2|NA|TRBV4-1|TRBD1|16
TGCGCCAGCTTCGGAATATACAGGGGCCGCACCGGGGAGCTGTTTTTT
CASFGIYRGRTGELFF
>TRBJ1-3|NA|TRBV30|NA|14
TGTGCCTGGGCCACCGGGTATCAAGGAAACACCATATATTTT
CAWATGYQGNTIYF
>TRBJ2-1|NA|TRBV11-3|NA|15
TGTGCCAGCAGCTTAGGGGACACCTTCTACAATGAGCAGTTCTTC
CASSLGDTFYNEQFF
>TRBJ1-1|NA|TRBV30|TRBD1|17
TGTGCCTGGAGTGGATTGAACGACAGGGGGCGAAGAACTGAAGCTTTCTTT
CAWSGLNDRGRRTEAFF
>TRBJ1-2|NA|TRBV5-1|NA|12
TGCGCCAGCAGCGTAATGGGGGGAGGCTACACCTTC
CASSVMGGGYTF
>TRBJ2-2|few|TRBV9|TRBD2|19
TGTGCCAGCAGCCCCAGAGGGACTAGCGGAGCCCGGAACACCGGGGAGCTGTTTTTT
CASSPRGTSGARNTGELFF
>TRBJ2-2|NA|TRBV6-1|TRBD2|15
TGTGCCAGCAGCGGACTAGCGGGAGTAACCGGGGAGCTGTTTTTT
CASSGLAGVTGELFF
>TRBJ2-7|NA|TRBV5-6|TRBD1|14
TGTGCCAGCAGCCCCGGGACAGCATCCTACGAGCAGTACTTC
CASSPGTASYEQYF
>TRBJ2-7|NA|TRBV7-8|NA|17
TGTGCCAGCAGCCTTTACCCTACAGGGGCCCGCCGGGGGGAGCAGTACTTC
CASSLYPTGARRGEQYF
>TRBJ2-3|NA|TRBV7-2|TRBD2|17
TGTGCCAGCAGCCCCCCGGGACTAGCGGGAGGTACAGATACGCAGTATTTT
CASSPPGLAGGTDTQYF
>TRBJ1-2|NA|TRBV7-2|TRBD1|16
TGTGCCAGCAGCTTAGCGATCGGGACAGGGAACTATGGCTACACCTTC
CASSLAIGTGNYGYTF
>TRBJ1-3|NA|TRBV7-8|NA|15
TGTGCCAGCAGCCTAATAATGGGGGGAGGAAACACCATATATTTT
CASSLIMGGGNTIYF
>TRBJ1-1|NA|TRBV19|NA|14
TGTGCCAGTAGTATCGGTCTGCTAAACACTGAAGCTTTCTTT
CASSIGLLNTEAFF
>TRBJ2-7|NA|TRBV6-5|NA|15
TGTGCCAGCAGTTACTCAAGAGACAACTCCTACGAGCAGTACTTC
CASSYSRDNSYEQYF
>TRBJ2-3|NA|TRBV5-6|NA|13
TGTGCCAGCAGCTCCGTGGGCTCAGATACGCAGTATTTT
CASSSVGSDTQYF